Below are 23 T cell receptor beta chains sequenced from a single sample in a study of identical twins. TCRdb processed the 5' RACE reads anew with MiXCR; each CDR3 protein has one entry. The repertoire consists of some 500,000 distinct CDR3 sequences, with about 14% occurring once and the leading ten covering approximately 0.52%. The sample was also linked to a second study, of yellow fever vaccine responses in identical twins.

Sequenced material: CD4+ T cells sorted from blood. Receptors originate from a woman aged 18-29 years in good health.

A few counts support this clonotype. The chain recombines TRBV28 with TRBJ2-7; 10 bases align to TRBD2. This CDR3 is 17 amino acids long. J lost 3 bases, V lost 8 bases, and 16 bases had no gene match. CDR1 is MDHEN and CDR2 is SYDVKM in the germline V gene. This CDR3 reads CASGSETPSGSSYEQYF. The CDR3, as DNA: TGTGCCAGCGGAAGCGAAACTCCTAGCGGGAGCAGCTACGAGCAGTACTTC.

The chain has TRBV20-1 and TRBJ1-4; D is possibly TRBD1 (5 bases). V lost 3 bases and J 12 bases, leaving 14 bases between the germline ends. The CDR3 length is 12 residues. CDR1 is DFQATT and CDR2 is SNEGSKA in the germline V gene (reference sequence). CDR3: CSARGDRLELFF. In DNA, the CDR3 is TGCAGTGCTAGGGGGGACCGACTAGAACTGTTTTTT.

This clonotype was picked up a small number of times. J is TRBJ2-2 and V is TRBV7-9; TRBD2 might be the D (5 bases). Germline CDR1 is SEHNR and CDR2 is FQNEAQ (reference sequence). The CDR3 is 14 amino acids. The V and J ends lost 5 bases and 3 bases respectively, with 10 bases between them. CDR3 region: CASSHGEYTGELFF. DNA for the CDR3: TGTGCCAGCAGCCACGGGGAATACACCGGGGAGCTGTTTTTT.

This clonotype was counted many times. The chain is built from TRBV5-1 and TRBJ1-1; 9 nucleotides line up with TRBD1. The germline CDR1 and CDR2 sequences are SGHRS and YFSETQ. The CDR3 length is 14 residues. Losses at the gene ends were 5 bases for V and 1 base for J; bases not matched to a gene: 3. The CDR3 DNA follows: TGCGCCAGCAGTTCGGACAGGGGGAACACTGAAGCTTTCTTT. Amino acids: CASSSDRGNTEAFF.

This clonotype was picked up a small number of times. The CDR3 nucleotides read TGCAGTGCTAGAGATGAGACTAGCCTGGAGACCCAGTACTTC. Protein sequence: CSARDETSLETQYF. The V gene is TRBV20-1, the J gene TRBJ2-5; 7 bases fit TRBD2. V gave up 0 bases and J gave up 5 bases; unmatched junction bases: 6. The CDR3 is made up of 14 amino acids. Germline values: CDR1 DFQATT, CDR2 SNEGSKA (reference sequence).

This clonotype was seen a few times. V is TRBV12-3 or TRBV12-4 and J is TRBJ1-3; D remains ambiguous. V was cut by 7 bases and J by 2 bases, with 18 bases left in between. This CDR3 is 16 amino acids long. CDR3 bases: TGTGCCAGCATGTATACGTTGGGAGGGCCTGGAAACACCATATATTTT. Amino acids: CASMYTLGGPGNTIYF.

The chain links TRBV9 to TRBJ2-3, with TRBD1 identical over 7 bases. The CDR3 sequence is 16 residues long. Germline V lookup: CDR1 SGDLS, CDR2 YYNGEE. J lost 0 bases, V lost 4 bases, and 8 bases had no gene match. The CDR3 sequence is CASSKIGGASTDTQYF. The CDR3 DNA reads as TGTGCCAGCAGCAAGATAGGGGGCGCTAGCACAGATACGCAGTATTTT.

The CDR3 is CATSRVIASNYEQYF. CDR3 DNA sequence: TGTGCCACCAGCAGAGTTATAGCATCGAACTACGAGCAGTACTTC. The chain couples TRBV15 to TRBJ2-7; D unclear. Germline CDR1 LNHNV, CDR2 YYDKDF (reference sequence). Trimming took 1 base from V and 3 from J, leaving 13 bases between them. The CDR3 is made up of 15 amino acids. Together with reference TRBV15 and TRBJ2-7, the CDR3 gives the full variable domain: DAMVIQNPRYQVTQFGKPVTLSCSQTLNHNVMYWYQQKSSQAPKLLFHYYDKDFNNEADTPDNFQSRRPNTSFCFLDIRSPGLGDTAMYLCATSRVIASNYEQYFGPGTRLTVT.

This clonotype has only a few counts. V is TRBV3-1 and J is TRBJ2-1, with D perhaps TRBD2 (6 bases). The germline V gene has CDR1 LGHDT and CDR2 YNNKEL (reference sequence). Trimming removed 7 bases from V and 13 bases from J, with 23 bases in between. This CDR3 is 14 amino acids long. The CDR3 reads CASTPLTGAGSQFF. CDR3 bases: TGTGCCAGCACCCCACTAACGGGTGCGGGGTCCCAGTTCTTC.

This clonotype came up a few times. The chain links TRBV5-1 to TRBJ2-1; D ambiguous. This CDR3 region has 15 residues. Trimming removed 5 bases at V and 0 bases at J, with 12 bases between. CDR1 and CDR2 (germline): SGHRS, YFSETQ. The CDR3, as DNA: TGCGCCAGCAGTTGGAGTGGTACCTCCTACAATGAGCAGTTCTTC. Translation gives CASSWSGTSYNEQFF.

This clonotype has only a few counts. CDR3 sequence reads: CASLLSGGPRDEQFF. DNA of the CDR3: TGTGCCAGCCTACTTTCGGGGGGGCCTAGGGATGAGCAGTTCTTC. The chain combines TRBV25-1 with TRBJ2-1; 8 bases map to TRBD2. V trimming: 8 bases; J trimming: 8 bases; junction bases outside the gene matches: 14. From germline, CDR1 is MGHDK and CDR2 SYGVNS. This CDR3 comprises 15 residues.

Points on this clonotype: A read error may account for a junction end that differs from germline. This rearrangement joins TRBV6-1 to TRBJ2-3; D gene ambiguous. This CDR3 is built from 15 residues. Germline assignment: CDR1 MNHNS and CDR2 SASEGT. The CDR3 DNA is TGTGCCTGCAGTGAAGATCGGGTGGGCACAGATACGCAGTATTTT. Translated, it gives CACSEDRVGTDTQYF.

The rearrangement links TRBV10-3 to TRBJ1-4, with D perhaps TRBD1 (5 bases). V lost 9 bases and J 6 bases, leaving 11 bases between the germline ends. This CDR3 spans 12 amino acids. Germline CDR1 is ENHRY and CDR2 is SYGVKD. The DNA of the CDR3 is TGTGCCATTGGAGGGGCGGATGAAAAACTGTTTTTT. Translation: CAIGGADEKLFF.

This clonotype has ten or more counts. The chain uses TRBV5-6 and TRBJ2-4, with TRBD1 matching over 9 bases. Germline V gives CDR1 SGHDT, CDR2 YYEEEE. There are 15 residues in the CDR3. Trimming removed 0 bases from V and 7 bases from J; junction bases left unmatched: 5. The CDR3: CASSLADRGFNIQYF. The CDR3 DNA is TGTGCCAGCAGCTTGGCGGACAGGGGTTTCAACATTCAGTACTTC.

This clonotype was detected only a few times. The rearrangement joins TRBV20-1 to TRBJ2-3; the match to TRBD1 covers 9 bases. From germline, CDR1 is DFQATT and CDR2 SNEGSKA (reference sequence). The CDR3 runs 15 residues. Germline trimming cut 0 bases from V and 1 base from J; bases unmatched to any gene: 2. CDR3 nucleotide sequence: TGCAGTGCTAGAGAGACAGGGGGTGGCACAGATACGCAGTATTTT. Its protein product is CSARETGGGTDTQYF.

This clonotype has a count of ten or more. The chain is built from TRBV29-1 and TRBJ1-1; D gene ambiguous. V gave up 1 base and J gave up 0 bases, with 6 bases separating them. Germline V lookup: CDR1 SQVTM, CDR2 ANQGSEA. This CDR3 has 13 amino acids. The CDR3 is CSVEVQLNTEAFF. The CDR3 DNA sequence: TGCAGCGTTGAAGTGCAGTTGAACACTGAAGCTTTCTTT.

This clonotype was counted between two and nine times. DNA of the CDR3: TGCAGTGCTCGCAGGGGGGCGGCGAGCTCCTACAATGAGCAGTTCTTC. Protein: CSARRGAASSYNEQFF. The chain links TRBV20-1 to TRBJ2-1, with D tentatively TRBD1 (7 bases). The germline V and J ends were trimmed by 5 bases and 0 bases, with 17 bases remaining between them. The CDR3 consists of 16 residues. CDR1 is DFQATT and CDR2 is SNEGSKA in the germline V gene (reference sequence).

V is TRBV20-1 and J is TRBJ2-5; 10 nucleotides match TRBD2. This CDR3 has 16 residues. The trim removed 3 bases at V and 2 bases at J, leaving 9 bases unmatched. Germline assignment: CDR1 DFQATT and CDR2 SNEGSKA (reference sequence). CDR3 loop: CSARKLLAGSQETQYF. DNA for the CDR3: TGCAGTGCTAGGAAGTTACTAGCGGGGTCGCAAGAGACCCAGTACTTC.

The chain recombines TRBV20-1 with TRBJ2-2; D is perhaps TRBD1 (6 bases). Trimming removed 3 bases from V and 13 bases from J, with 15 bases in between. This CDR3 comprises 12 residues. Germline lookup yields CDR1 DFQATT and CDR2 SNEGSKA (reference sequence). DNA for the CDR3: TGCAGTGCTAGTGGGGGCTCTCCGGCGCTGTTTTTT. Protein product: CSASGGSPALFF.

This clonotype turned up a few times. The genes are TRBV10-3 and TRBJ2-5, with D possibly being TRBD2 (5 bases). The CDR3 contains 14 residues. V lost 2 bases and J lost 5, with 12 bases in between. Germline assignment: CDR1 ENHRY and CDR2 SYGVKD. The CDR3 nucleotides are TGTGCCATCAGTGAGCACTTCTCGGGGGAGACCCAGTACTTC. Its translation: CAISEHFSGETQYF.

This clonotype occurred many times. The chain employs TRBV29-1 and TRBJ2-7; D is unresolved. CDR3 length: 10 residues. The germline gives CDR1 SQVTM, CDR2 ANQGSEA. Trimming pared 4 bases from V and 7 bases from J, leaving 8 bases between. CDR3 nucleotide sequence: TGCAGCGTTGGTTTTGGGGAGCAGTACTTC. It yields the protein CSVGFGEQYF.

This clonotype has more than one count but fewer than ten. This CDR3 reads CASSRTSGVADTQYF. DNA of the CDR3: TGTGCCAGCAGCCGGACTAGCGGGGTTGCAGATACGCAGTATTTT. This chain joins TRBV14 and TRBJ2-3; the match to TRBD2 covers 12 bases. From germline, CDR1 is SGHDN and CDR2 FVKESK. This CDR3 contains 15 residues. V dropped 4 bases and J dropped 4; count of bases not matched to a gene: 3.

This clonotype turned up a few times. V gene TRBV2 combines with J gene TRBJ2-7, with TRBD2 matching over 7 bases. V lost 0 bases and J lost 3; bases outside the gene matches: 5. CDR3 size: 15 residues. Germline lookup yields CDR1 SNHLY and CDR2 FYNNEI. CDR3: CASSEALASGYEQYF. The CDR3 coding sequence is TGTGCCAGCAGTGAAGCGCTGGCTAGCGGCTACGAGCAGTACTTC.